Listed below are T cell receptor beta chains from one sample, sequenced in a study of vaccination effects on CD4 cells after COVID-19. Their antigens are not known. This table comes from immunoSEQ multiplex PCR, and its TCRdb copy is limited to in-frame clones, with some not included. Here the sample spans about 22,000 clones, approximately 76% being singletons. Sequencing used CD4+ T cells from PBMCs cultured with SARS-CoV-2 spike peptides, obtained before COVID-19 vaccination. The receptors here all came from a human donor who had a prior SARS-CoV-2 infection. Each CDR3 is given with its conserved first and last residue. D genes are given only for firm matches. Not all rows give a size; the values are once, few, many and, for expanded clones, a class.

v_gene	j_gene	abundance	d_gene	CDR3aa	CDR3nt
TRBV7-9	TRBJ2-7	-	-	CASSRMTYEQYF	TGTGCCAGCAGCCGGATGACCTACGAGCAGTACTTC
TRBV4-1	TRBJ2-7	-	-	CASSQVLQGMYEQYF	TGCGCCAGCAGCCAAGTCCTCCAGGGTATGTACGAGCAGTACTTC
TRBV7-3	TRBJ2-3	-	-	CASSLRGGVSTDTQYF	TGTGCCAGCAGCTTAAGGGGCGGGGTCAGCACAGATACGCAGTATTTT
TRBV7-2	TRBJ2-7	-	-	CASSLQGGFDEQYF	TGTGCCAGCAGCCTCCAGGGTGGTTTTGACGAGCAGTACTTC
TRBV10-3	TRBJ1-1	-	-	CAIRDTGGLNTEAFF	TGTGCCATCAGGGATACAGGAGGGCTGAACACTGAAGCTTTCTTT
TRBV12-3/TRBV12-4	TRBJ1-2	once	-	CATSSGGGYGYTF	TGTGCCACCTCATCGGGGGGTGGCTATGGCTACACCTTC
TRBV7-3	TRBJ1-2	-	-	CASSLTAAGDGYTF	TGTGCCAGCAGCTTAACGGCGGCAGGTGATGGCTACACCTTC
TRBV24-1	TRBJ2-5	-	-	CASTKRSEEGAQYF	TGTGCCTCGACTAAGCGGAGCGAAGAGGGGGCCCAGTACTTC
TRBV18	TRBJ2-4	-	-	CASEDRLAKNIQYF	TGTGCCAGCGAAGACAGGTTAGCCAAAAACATTCAGTACTTC
TRBV19	TRBJ2-3	medium-sized	-	CASSIKEGGLQYTQYF	TGTGCCAGTAGTATCAAAGAAGGCGGGCTCCAATATACGCAGTATTTT